Shown below are 10 T cell receptor beta chains from a single sample sequenced in a study of T cell clonotyping in hematopoietic cell transplantation. Sequencing used immunoSEQ multiplex PCR; TCRdb keeps in-frame clones, though not all of them. The data show approximately 20,000 clones, more than 60% seen once. Sequenced sample: peripheral blood mononuclear cells. All receptors come from a man aged 60 to 75 in good health. Some clones in this sample may be carry-over from other donors' samples.

V and J are TRBV2 and TRBJ1-2; D not certain. This CDR3 is built from 13 residues. Trimming cost V 6 bases and J 2 bases, with 10 bases left between them. CDR1 and CDR2 (germline): SNHLY, FYNNEI. The CDR3 spells CASRAEGNYGYTF. Here the CDR3 DNA reads TGTGCCAGCAGGGCAGAGGGCAACTATGGCTACACCTTC.

Remarks on this clone: The junction differs from germline at one of its ends, possibly a read error. The chain joins TRBV7-7 to TRBJ2-2; no clear D gene. CDR1 and CDR2 (germline): SSHAT, FNYEAQ (reference sequence). The CDR3 has 14 amino acids. The CDR3 here is CASSLGGDTGELFF. CDR3 coding DNA: TGTGCTAGCAGCTTAGGTGGGGACACCGGGGAGCTGTTTTTT.

This sequence joins TRBV4-2 and TRBJ1-1, with 7 bases fitting TRBD1. This CDR3 contains 15 residues. CDR1 is LGHNA and CDR2 is YNFKEQ in the germline V gene. Trimming at V came to 4 bases and at J to 14 bases, leaving 19 bases not matched to a gene. CDR3 coding DNA: TGTGCCAGCAGCCTACAACCGGGACAGCCTTTAAACTCCTTCTTT. Translation: CASSLQPGQPLNSFF.

This chain joins TRBV9 and TRBJ2-1, with D perhaps TRBD2 (6 bases). Germline values: CDR1 SGDLS, CDR2 YYNGEE. Between the trimmed V and J ends, which lost 3 bases and 5 bases, there was a span of 21 bases. CDR3 length: 17 amino acids. In DNA, the CDR3 is TGTGCCAGCAGCGCCGATGGGGGGAGACACCCAGACAATGAGCAGTTCTTC. Protein product: CASSADGGRHPDNEQFF.

V and J are TRBV10-3 and TRBJ1-4, with TRBD1 as a possible D gene (5 bases). The germline gives CDR1 ENHRY, CDR2 SYGVKD. This CDR3 has 15 residues. Trimming stripped 10 bases from V and 8 bases from J, with 23 bases between. Here the CDR3 reads CASQDGEGENEKLFF. Written as DNA, the CDR3 is TGTGCCAGTCAGGACGGGGAAGGGGAGAACGAAAAACTGTTTTTT.

The chain has TRBV5-1 and TRBJ2-3; D perhaps matches TRBD2 (5 bases). This CDR3 contains 15 residues. Trimming stripped 0 bases from V and 0 bases from J, with 8 bases between. Germline loops: CDR1 SGHRS, CDR2 YFSETQ. The CDR3 DNA follows: TGCGCCAGCAGCTTGGATAGGGAGAGCACAGATACGCAGTATTTT. It codes for CASSLDRESTDTQYF.

This clone is labeled as medium-sized. This rearrangement joins TRBV11-2 to TRBJ2-5; 8 bases are a match to TRBD1. V lost 4 bases and J lost 3; bases outside the gene matches: 4. CDR1 is SGHAT and CDR2 is FQNNGV in the germline V gene. The CDR3 is made up of 14 amino acids. The CDR3 is CASSSGQVKETQYF. The CDR3, as DNA: TGTGCCAGCAGCTCGGGACAGGTGAAAGAGACCCAGTACTTC.

The J gene is TRBJ2-7, the V gene TRBV6-6; either TRBD1 or TRBD2 may supply D (5 bases each). V lost 5 bases and J lost 3, with 20 bases in between. Germline V CDR1 and CDR2: MNHNY, SVGAGI (reference sequence). CDR3 size: 16 residues. Here the CDR3 reads CASSADGWDGLYEQYF. CDR3 nucleotide sequence: TGTGCCAGCAGTGCCGATGGTTGGGACGGCCTCTACGAGCAGTACTTC.

This clone was detected only once. The chain is built from TRBV30 and TRBJ2-3; 11 nucleotides align to TRBD2. The CDR3 is 19 amino acids. CDR1 is GTSNPN and CDR2 is SVGIG in the germline V gene (reference sequence). V shed 0 bases and J 4 bases; nucleotides not matched to a gene: 15. The CDR3 DNA reads as TGTGCCTGGAGTGTATGGGTAGCGGGGGGGTTTGTTACGGCAGATACGCAGTATTTT. This gives the protein CAWSVWVAGGFVTADTQYF.

CDR3 in DNA: TGTGCCAGCAGCCCGGGTAACTGGGGAAACACCATATATTTT. Translated, it gives CASSPGNWGNTIYF. This chain links TRBV11-1 with TRBJ1-3; no definite D call. The V gene's germline CDR1 is SGHAT and CDR2 FQDESV (reference sequence). The CDR3 length is 14 residues. V dropped 5 bases and J dropped 4 bases, with 12 bases sitting between them.